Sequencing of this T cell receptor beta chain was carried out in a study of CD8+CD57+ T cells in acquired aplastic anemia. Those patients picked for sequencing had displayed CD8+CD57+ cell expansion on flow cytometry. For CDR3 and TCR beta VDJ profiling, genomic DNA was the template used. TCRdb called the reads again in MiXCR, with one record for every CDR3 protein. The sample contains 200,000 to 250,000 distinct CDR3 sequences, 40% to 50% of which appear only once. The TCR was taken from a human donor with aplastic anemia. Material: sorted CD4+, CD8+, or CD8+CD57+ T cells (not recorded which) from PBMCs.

The CDR3 spells CATRLLNTEAFF. The CDR3 coding sequence is TGTGCCACCCGACTGTTGAACACTGAAGCTTTCTTT. The chain is built from TRBV27 and TRBJ1-1; D not certain. Germline V gene data show CDR1 as MNHEY and CDR2 as SMNVEV (reference sequence). The CDR3 totals 12 residues. V lost 10 bases to trimming and J lost 0 bases, with 9 bases between them.